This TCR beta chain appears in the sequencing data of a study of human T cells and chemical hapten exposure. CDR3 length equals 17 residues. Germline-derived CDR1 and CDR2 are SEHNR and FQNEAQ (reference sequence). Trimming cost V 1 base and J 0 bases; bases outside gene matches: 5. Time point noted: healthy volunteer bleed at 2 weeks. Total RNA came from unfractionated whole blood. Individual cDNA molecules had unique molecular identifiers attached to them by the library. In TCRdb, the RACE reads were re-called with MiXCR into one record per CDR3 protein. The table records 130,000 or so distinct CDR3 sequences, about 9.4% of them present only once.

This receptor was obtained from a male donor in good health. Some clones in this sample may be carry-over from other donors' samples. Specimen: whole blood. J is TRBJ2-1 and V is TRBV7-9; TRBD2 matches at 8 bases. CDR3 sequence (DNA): TGTGCCAGCAGCTTAGATATGGCGGGAGGCTCCTACAATGAGCAGTTCTTC. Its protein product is CASSLDMAGGSYNEQFF.